Sequencing of this T cell receptor (beta chain) was carried out in a study of cytotoxic CD8 clonotypes in ibrutinib-treated CLL. This clone was observed a handful of times. Its antigen is as yet unknown. Looked up from germline, CDR1 is LNHDA and CDR2 is SQIVND (reference sequence). The ends were cut back, 8 bases at V and 4 bases at J, with 11 bases in the middle. The CDR3 runs to 12 residues. General observations from the study: Clonality was higher at baseline than in age-matched healthy donors and tracked circulating CD8+ T-cell counts. Public clonotypes occurred uncommonly; on treatment, they contracted or remained stable. Clonality rose at ibrutinib response, held steady in sustained remission, and fell toward baseline at progression.

This table comes from immunoSEQ multiplex PCR, and its TCRdb copy is limited to in-frame clones, with some not included. The data contain about 32,000 clones, roughly two thirds of them seen just once; the ten biggest clones take up over 15%. This chain links TRBV19 with TRBJ1-2; D is undetermined. The receptor comes from a human donor with chronic lymphocytic leukemia. The sample here was PBMCs, taken at disease progression, from a patient treated with ibrutinib. Here the CDR3 reads CASGLTAYGYTF. The CDR3, as DNA: TGTGCCAGTGGTCTTACGGCCTATGGCTACACCTTC.